This TCR beta chain comes out of a study of beta chain features in type 1 diabetes (dated 2018 in TCRdb). Describing the broader study: Mean age, gender distribution, total cell number and subset yield were not different between patients and healthy donors. Whereas all 30 or so donors provided naive and central memory subsets, regulatory and stem cell-like memory subsets were isolated from just 8 patients and about eight healthy donors. The study compared the TCRB repertoires of sorted circulating CD4+ T cell subsets in recently diagnosed type 1 diabetes patients with those in matched healthy donors. A total of 100 million to 140 million sorted cells were examined across all samples, and the number of cells per subset was strongly correlated with RNA yield. Findings and caveats that apply to the study as a whole: Only small numbers of individuals were included in the HLA sub-analyses, which left unresolved whether HLA type had any influence on TCRB rearrangement. The naive, central memory and regulatory TCRB repertoires appeared to resemble one another more closely among patients than among healthy donors. Type 1 diabetes patients showed a moderate but significant shortening of TCRB CDR3 length in all four CD4+ subsets. Because cDNA was sequenced instead of genomic DNA, activated cells with high expression could be over-represented, although the groups did not differ in activation or CD3 levels. Patients with type 1 diabetes made fewer insertions and deleted more nucleotides at VDJ recombination sites, implying thymic rearrangement abnormalities. Shorter templates might be favored by PCR, yet because patient and control samples were amplified and corrected together, any such skew would affect both groups equally.

The entire amount of isolated RNA was reverse transcribed using the High Capacity cDNA Reverse Transcription Kit, so the sequenced TCRB transcripts were expressed ones. Naive, central memory and regulatory T cell samples underwent deep immunoSEQ sequencing, averaging approximately 3.3 million total reads per sample. After sorted cells were lysed in RLT buffer, RNA was extracted with DNase-treated RNeasy Micro or Mini kits, with the choice depending on cell number. To prevent cross-contamination, every cell subset was processed on its own, while patient and healthy donor samples were processed together. The immunoSEQ multiplex PCR was used to amplify TCRB sequences from cDNA, generating 87-bp fragments that spanned the CDR3 region. Sequencing of the amplicons was performed on the Illumina HiSeq platform. Concerning the study's data processing: Synthetic template baselines were used to correct PCR bias computationally, reads within Hamming distance 2 were collapsed, and singletons that could not be merged were discarded. Reads were aligned against IMGT to assign V, D and J genes, CDR3 length and insertions or deletions at six rearrangement sites. Within each subset, clonotype counts were normalized to sorted cell number, after which true diversity and Gini coefficients were computed with the tcR R package. The overlap coefficient, calculated on TCRB nucleotide sequences, was used to quantify repertoire sharing. As a proxy for the pre-selection repertoire, out-of-frame TCRB sequences from naive cells were analyzed. Held by TCRdb, this immuneACCESS table contains in-frame sequences only and omits some clones. Under half of the omission traces to an unresolved V gene where checked; the cause of the rest is unknown. The DNA gave D and trimming, while V, J and clone size come from that table. Present in this sample are hundreds of thousands of clones, about 63% of which were seen just once. The top ten clones comprise around 0.05% of the sample.

Including cysteine and phenylalanine, the CDR3 has 13 amino acids. Only the CDR3 DNA is retained, 39 bases long and in frame from the first base. Cut back by 4 bases and 7 bases, the V and J ends lie 8 bases apart. CDR1 SNHLY and CDR2 FYNNEI are derived from the germline V gene. The table lists this clone with a count of one. The antigen it binds to is not known. Per-nucleotide qualities are absent, and no much larger clonotype sits a single base away. Each donor gave one peripheral blood draw, approximately 110 mL on average, collected into heparinised tubes. A BD FACSAria II was used to sort naive, central memory, regulatory and stem cell-like memory CD4+ T cells with a panel that included CD45RO, CCR7, CD25, CD127, CD95 and CD27. A purity above 95% was achieved for all sorted populations. PBMCs were separated immediately by Lymphoprep density gradient centrifugation and were stained directly, without being cultured. So that batch effects would be minimized, each experiment stained and sorted samples in pairs, pairing one healthy donor with one patient.

Sequenced input: naive CD4+ T cells from blood. The cell subset or site label corresponds to: true naive CD4+ T cells. The sequence is built from TRBV2 and TRBJ1-6; a confident D gene designation cannot be given. The TCR comes from a man younger than 40 in good health. For the CDR3, the sequence is CASSASTNSPLHF. The bases read TGTGCCAGCAGTGCTAGCACGAATTCACCCCTCCACTTT.